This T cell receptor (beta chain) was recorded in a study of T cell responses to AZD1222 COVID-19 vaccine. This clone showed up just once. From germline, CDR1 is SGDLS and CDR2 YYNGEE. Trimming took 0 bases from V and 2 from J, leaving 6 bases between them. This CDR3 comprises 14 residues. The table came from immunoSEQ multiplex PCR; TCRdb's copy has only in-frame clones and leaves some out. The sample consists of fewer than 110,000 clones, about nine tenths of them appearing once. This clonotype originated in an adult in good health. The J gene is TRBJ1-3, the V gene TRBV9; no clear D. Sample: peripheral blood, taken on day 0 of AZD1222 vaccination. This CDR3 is CASSVGDPGNTIYF. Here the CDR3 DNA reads TGTGCCAGCAGCGTAGGGGATCCTGGAAACACCATATATTTT.